This is a list of T cell receptor beta chains from one sample in a study of neurological immune-mediated disorders. TCRdb reanalysed the 5' RACE reads using MiXCR and keeps one entry per CDR3 protein. Among about 81,000 distinct CDR3 sequences listed, about 4.5% were seen once. Sequences were obtained from PBMCs. The receptor source for this set is a woman aged 55 to 70 with multiple sclerosis. Both conserved end residues are part of each CDR3. A D gene is named only where the DNA matches it firmly. Some rows have no size entry. The others give once, few or many, or a class for an expanded clone.

D gene: TRBD1; J gene: TRBJ1-5; clone size: many; V gene: TRBV25-1; CDR3 protein: CASTGTGNQPQHF; CDR3 DNA: TGTGCCAGCACAGGGACAGGCAATCAGCCCCAGCATTTT
D gene: .; J gene: TRBJ2-5; clone size: many; V gene: TRBV5-1; CDR3 protein: CASSFVGSETQYF; CDR3 DNA: TGCGCCAGCAGCTTTGTGGGATCGGAGACCCAGTACTTC
D gene: .; J gene: TRBJ2-5; clone size: many; V gene: TRBV14; CDR3 protein: CASSLKWGETQYF; CDR3 DNA: TGTGCCAGCAGCCTTAAGTGGGGGGAGACCCAGTACTTC
D gene: .; J gene: TRBJ2-7; clone size: many; V gene: TRBV5-1; CDR3 protein: CASTRREAPSPPSYEQYF; CDR3 DNA: TGCGCCAGCACACGGCGGGAAGCTCCTAGCCCCCCCTCCTACGAGCAGTACTTC
D gene: TRBD2; J gene: TRBJ2-2; clone size: many; V gene: TRBV20-1; CDR3 protein: CSARDGTSWASGELFF; CDR3 DNA: TGCAGTGCTAGAGATGGGACTAGCTGGGCGTCCGGGGAGCTGTTTTTT
D gene: TRBD1; J gene: TRBJ2-2; clone size: many; V gene: TRBV7-9; CDR3 protein: CASSFPGQLANTGELFF; CDR3 DNA: TGTGCCAGCAGTTTTCCGGGACAGCTCGCGAACACCGGGGAGCTGTTTTTT
D gene: .; J gene: TRBJ2-7; clone size: many; V gene: TRBV5-1; CDR3 protein: CASSTPRATGQTYEQYF; CDR3 DNA: TGCGCCAGCAGCACCCCTCGGGCGACAGGCCAAACCTACGAGCAGTACTTC
D gene: .; J gene: TRBJ2-1; clone size: many; V gene: TRBV6-2/TRBV6-3; CDR3 protein: CASKTLRGSGPQFF; CDR3 DNA: TGTGCCAGCAAAACCCTGAGGGGGAGTGGTCCCCAGTTCTTC
D gene: TRBD1; J gene: TRBJ1-2; clone size: many; V gene: TRBV20-1; CDR3 protein: CSAEDRGANYGYTF; CDR3 DNA: TGCAGTGCTGAGGACAGGGGCGCGAACTATGGCTACACCTTC
D gene: .; J gene: TRBJ2-7; clone size: many; V gene: TRBV27; CDR3 protein: CASRQQDRSSYEQYF; CDR3 DNA: TGTGCCAGCAGACAACAGGACCGCAGCTCCTACGAGCAGTACTTC
D gene: TRBD1; J gene: TRBJ2-2; clone size: many; V gene: TRBV12-3/TRBV12-4; CDR3 protein: CASSPQGAGELFF; CDR3 DNA: TGTGCCAGCAGTCCCCAGGGGGCCGGGGAGCTGTTTTTT
D gene: .; J gene: TRBJ2-5; clone size: many; V gene: TRBV14; CDR3 protein: CASSQARMETQYF; CDR3 DNA: TGTGCCAGCAGCCAAGCGAGGATGGAGACCCAGTACTTC
D gene: .; J gene: TRBJ2-3; clone size: many; V gene: TRBV5-1; CDR3 protein: CASSFLRSSTDTQYF; CDR3 DNA: TGCGCCAGCAGCTTCCTCCGTTCTAGCACAGATACGCAGTATTTT
D gene: .; J gene: TRBJ2-7; clone size: many; V gene: TRBV28; CDR3 protein: CASRLPPYEYF; CDR3 DNA: TGTGCCAGCAGGTTACCTCCTTACGAGTACTTC
D gene: TRBD1; J gene: TRBJ2-5; clone size: many; V gene: TRBV20-1; CDR3 protein: CSAYRGSETQYF; CDR3 DNA: TGCAGTGCGTACAGGGGTTCGGAGACCCAGTACTTC
D gene: .; J gene: TRBJ2-3; clone size: .; V gene: TRBV6-2/TRBV6-3; CDR3 protein: CASSYPLPGGTDTQYF; CDR3 DNA: TGTGCCAGCAGTTACCCCCTCCCGGGGGGCACAGATACGCAGTATTTT
D gene: TRBD1; J gene: TRBJ1-3; clone size: many; V gene: TRBV5-1; CDR3 protein: CASSPAGQGDPGNTIYF; CDR3 DNA: TGCGCCAGCAGCCCGGCGGGACAGGGAGACCCTGGAAACACCATATATTTT
D gene: TRBD2; J gene: TRBJ2-2; clone size: many; V gene: TRBV12-3/TRBV12-4; CDR3 protein: CASSLQRGYTGELFF; CDR3 DNA: TGTGCCAGCAGTTTGCAGCGGGGGTACACCGGGGAGCTGTTTTTT
D gene: .; J gene: TRBJ2-3; clone size: .; V gene: TRBV18; CDR3 protein: CASSPPLRGGDTQYF; CDR3 DNA: TGTGCCAGCTCACCACCGCTCAGAGGAGGAGATACGCAGTATTTT
D gene: .; J gene: TRBJ2-1; clone size: many; V gene: TRBV5-5; CDR3 protein: CASSLAVAYNEQFF; CDR3 DNA: TGTGCCAGCAGCTTGGCGGTAGCATACAATGAGCAGTTCTTC
D gene: .; J gene: TRBJ2-2; clone size: many; V gene: TRBV29-1; CDR3 protein: CSVEPNTGELFF; CDR3 DNA: TGCAGCGTTGAACCGAACACCGGGGAGCTGTTTTTT
D gene: .; J gene: TRBJ1-4; clone size: many; V gene: TRBV5-1; CDR3 protein: CASSPTGTRDWSTNEKLFF; CDR3 DNA: TGCGCCAGCAGCCCGACCGGGACAAGGGATTGGTCAACTAATGAAAAACTGTTTTTT
D gene: .; J gene: TRBJ2-7; clone size: .; V gene: TRBV12-3/TRBV12-4; CDR3 protein: CASSLVGQEQYF; CDR3 DNA: TGTGCCAGCAGTTTAGTGGGGCAGGAGCAGTACTTC
D gene: .; J gene: TRBJ2-1; clone size: many; V gene: TRBV10-3; CDR3 protein: CATATPRKNNEQFF; CDR3 DNA: TGTGCCACCGCCACACCTCGGAAAAACAATGAGCAGTTCTTC
D gene: .; J gene: TRBJ1-1; clone size: many; V gene: TRBV5-1; CDR3 protein: CASSLAEGRAFF; CDR3 DNA: TGCGCCAGCAGCTTGGCCGAGGGTAGAGCTTTCTTT
D gene: .; J gene: TRBJ2-2; clone size: many; V gene: TRBV6-1; CDR3 protein: CASSERWGTGELFF; CDR3 DNA: TGTGCCAGCAGTGAACGGTGGGGCACCGGGGAGCTGTTTTTT
D gene: .; J gene: TRBJ1-1; clone size: many; V gene: TRBV7-9; CDR3 protein: CASSSDLRRTEAFF; CDR3 DNA: TGTGCCAGCAGTTCGGATCTAAGGCGGACTGAAGCTTTCTTT
D gene: .; J gene: TRBJ2-7; clone size: many; V gene: TRBV5-1; CDR3 protein: CASSLLGASEQYF; CDR3 DNA: TGCGCCAGCAGCTTGTTAGGGGCCTCCGAGCAGTACTTC
D gene: .; J gene: TRBJ2-7; clone size: many; V gene: TRBV7-2; CDR3 protein: CASSPLVRSSYEQYF; CDR3 DNA: TGTGCCAGCAGTCCCCTGGTACGGAGCTCCTACGAGCAGTACTTC
D gene: .; J gene: TRBJ2-1; clone size: many; V gene: TRBV7-2; CDR3 protein: CASSIVADINNEQFF; CDR3 DNA: TGTGCCAGCAGCATCGTAGCGGATATAAACAATGAGCAGTTCTTC
D gene: TRBD1; J gene: TRBJ1-4; clone size: many; V gene: TRBV7-8; CDR3 protein: CASSLAGTGNEKLFF; CDR3 DNA: TGTGCCAGCAGCTTGGCCGGGACAGGGAATGAAAAACTGTTTTTT
D gene: .; J gene: TRBJ1-2; clone size: .; V gene: TRBV10-3; CDR3 protein: CAISESTGGYTF; CDR3 DNA: TGTGCCATCAGTGAGTCTACCGGTGGCTACACCTTC
D gene: .; J gene: TRBJ1-1; clone size: many; V gene: TRBV5-1; CDR3 protein: CASSLDPRARSGIGTEAFF; CDR3 DNA: TGCGCCAGCAGCTTGGATCCCCGGGCTCGTTCTGGGATTGGCACTGAAGCTTTCTTT
D gene: .; J gene: TRBJ1-5; clone size: .; V gene: TRBV19; CDR3 protein: CASSSPIGIGQPQHF; CDR3 DNA: TGTGCCAGTAGTTCCCCCATAGGCATCGGACAGCCCCAGCATTTT
D gene: TRBD2; J gene: TRBJ2-3; clone size: many; V gene: TRBV7-8; CDR3 protein: CASSSWTSGGTDTQYF; CDR3 DNA: TGTGCCAGCAGCTCCTGGACTAGCGGGGGCACAGATACGCAGTATTTT
D gene: .; J gene: TRBJ1-5; clone size: many; V gene: TRBV20-1; CDR3 protein: CSAREGRGWNQPQHF; CDR3 DNA: TGCAGTGCTAGAGAAGGGAGGGGTTGGAATCAGCCCCAGCATTTT
D gene: TRBD2; J gene: TRBJ2-7; clone size: many; V gene: TRBV20-1; CDR3 protein: CSVAGGLYEQYF; CDR3 DNA: TGCAGTGTAGCGGGGGGTCTCTACGAGCAGTACTTC
D gene: TRBD1; J gene: TRBJ2-5; clone size: many; V gene: TRBV7-2; CDR3 protein: CASSLGDRVETQYF; CDR3 DNA: TGTGCCAGCAGCTTGGGGGACAGGGTAGAGACCCAGTACTTC
D gene: TRBD1; J gene: TRBJ1-4; clone size: many; V gene: TRBV4-1; CDR3 protein: CASSRLGGQGGEKLFF; CDR3 DNA: TGCGCCAGCAGCCGCCTTGGGGGACAGGGGGGTGAAAAACTGTTTTTT
D gene: TRBD1; J gene: TRBJ2-3; clone size: many; V gene: TRBV12-3/TRBV12-4; CDR3 protein: CASTTFRQGANTQYF; CDR3 DNA: TGTGCCAGCACGACTTTTAGACAGGGGGCAAATACGCAGTATTTT
D gene: TRBD1; J gene: TRBJ1-1; clone size: many; V gene: TRBV27; CDR3 protein: CASSPRQGANTEAFF; CDR3 DNA: TGTGCCAGCAGCCCGAGACAGGGCGCGAACACTGAAGCTTTCTTT
D gene: .; J gene: TRBJ2-7; clone size: many; V gene: TRBV5-1; CDR3 protein: CASSLAGQLTEQYF; CDR3 DNA: TGCGCCAGCAGCTTGGCGGGACAACTCACCGAGCAGTACTTC
D gene: .; J gene: TRBJ2-5; clone size: .; V gene: TRBV2; CDR3 protein: CASSDRGPTQYF; CDR3 DNA: TGTGCCAGCAGTGACAGGGGTCCGACCCAGTACTTC
D gene: .; J gene: TRBJ1-4; clone size: many; V gene: TRBV20-1; CDR3 protein: CSATHLQGGNEKLFF; CDR3 DNA: TGCAGTGCCACCCACCTACAGGGAGGGAATGAAAAACTGTTTTTT